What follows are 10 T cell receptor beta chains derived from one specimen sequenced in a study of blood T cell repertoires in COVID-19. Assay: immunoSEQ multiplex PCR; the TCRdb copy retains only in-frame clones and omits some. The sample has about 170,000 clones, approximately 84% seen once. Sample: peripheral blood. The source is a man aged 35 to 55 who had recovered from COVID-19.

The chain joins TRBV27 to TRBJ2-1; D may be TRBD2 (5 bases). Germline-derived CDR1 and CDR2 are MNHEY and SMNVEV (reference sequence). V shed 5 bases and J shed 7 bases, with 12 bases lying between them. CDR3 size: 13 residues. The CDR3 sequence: CASSGSWENEQFF. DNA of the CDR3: TGTGCCAGCAGTGGTTCGTGGGAGAATGAGCAGTTCTTC.

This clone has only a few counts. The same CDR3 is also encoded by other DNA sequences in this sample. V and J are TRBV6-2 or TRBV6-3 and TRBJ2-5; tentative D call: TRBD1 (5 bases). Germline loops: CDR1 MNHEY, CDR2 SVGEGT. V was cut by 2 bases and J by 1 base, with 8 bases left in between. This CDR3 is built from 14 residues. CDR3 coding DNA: TGTGCCAGCAGTTACGGGGCGGTCCAAGAGACCCAGTACTTC. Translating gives CASSYGAVQETQYF.

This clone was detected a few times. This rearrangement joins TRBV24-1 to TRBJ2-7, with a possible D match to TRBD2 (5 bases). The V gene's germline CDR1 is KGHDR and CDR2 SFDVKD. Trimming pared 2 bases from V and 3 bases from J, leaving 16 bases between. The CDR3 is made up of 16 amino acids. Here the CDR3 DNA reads TGTGCCACCAGTGATTCTACATCGCGCGCGGGCTACGAGCAGTACTTC. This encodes CATSDSTSRAGYEQYF.

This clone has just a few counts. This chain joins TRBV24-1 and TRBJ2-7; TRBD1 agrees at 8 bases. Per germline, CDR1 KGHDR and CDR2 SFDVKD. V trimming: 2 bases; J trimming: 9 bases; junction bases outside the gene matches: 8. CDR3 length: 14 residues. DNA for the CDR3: TGTGCCACCAGTGATTCCGGGACAGGCCTCGGGCAGTACTTC. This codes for CATSDSGTGLGQYF.

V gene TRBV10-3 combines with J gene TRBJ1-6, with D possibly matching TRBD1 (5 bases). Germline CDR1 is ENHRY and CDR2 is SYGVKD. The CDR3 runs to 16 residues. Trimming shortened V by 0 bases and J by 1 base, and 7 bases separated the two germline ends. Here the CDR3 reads CAISESGASYNSPLHF. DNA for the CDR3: TGTGCCATCAGTGAGTCAGGGGCATCCTATAATTCACCCCTCCACTTT.

CDR3 DNA sequence: TGCGCCAGCAGCCAATCGAGGGACAGTCTCACTGAAGCTTTCTTT. It is translated as CASSQSRDSLTEAFF. J is TRBJ1-1 and V is TRBV4-1; TRBD1 agrees at 7 bases. The CDR3 covers 15 residues. The ends lost 2 bases at V and 4 bases at J; junction bases unmatched: 7. CDR1 and CDR2 (germline): MGHRA, YSYEKL.

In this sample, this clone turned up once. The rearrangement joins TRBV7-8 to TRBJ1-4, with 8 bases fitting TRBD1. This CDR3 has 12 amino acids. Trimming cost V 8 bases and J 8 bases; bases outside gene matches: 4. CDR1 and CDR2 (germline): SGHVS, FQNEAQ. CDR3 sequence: CASGTGGEKLFF. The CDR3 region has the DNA TGTGCCAGCGGGACAGGAGGAGAAAAACTGTTTTTT.

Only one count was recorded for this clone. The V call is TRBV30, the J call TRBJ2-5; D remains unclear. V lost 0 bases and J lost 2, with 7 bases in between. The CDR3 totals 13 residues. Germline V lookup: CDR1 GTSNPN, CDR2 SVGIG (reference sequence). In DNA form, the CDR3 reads TGTGCCTGGAGTGTCCAAGCACAAGAGACCCAGTACTTC. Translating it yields CAWSVQAQETQYF.

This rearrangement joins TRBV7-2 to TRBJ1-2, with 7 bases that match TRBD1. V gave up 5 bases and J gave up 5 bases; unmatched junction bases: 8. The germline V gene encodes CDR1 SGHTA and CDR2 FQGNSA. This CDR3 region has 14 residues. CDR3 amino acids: CASSLGGVVYGYTF. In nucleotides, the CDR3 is TGTGCCAGCAGCCTAGGGGGCGTTGTATATGGCTACACCTTC.

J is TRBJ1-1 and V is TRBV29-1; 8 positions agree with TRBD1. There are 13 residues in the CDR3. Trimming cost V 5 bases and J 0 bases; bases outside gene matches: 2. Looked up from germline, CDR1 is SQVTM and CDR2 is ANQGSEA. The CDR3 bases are TGCAGCGTTACGACAGGGGTGAACACTGAAGCTTTCTTT. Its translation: CSVTTGVNTEAFF.